This T cell receptor beta chain was found in a study of metastatic and nonmetastatic thyroid tumors. The overall study: Malignant thyroid and benign thyroid patients provided blood and tumor or nodule tissue whose repertoires were compared. Study observations and caveats: Malignant tumors reportedly showed significantly higher TCR beta diversity than benign nodules in both blood and tumor.

In the original workflow: The study took CDR3 differences across clinicopathological groups and made a distant-metastasis classifier for papillary thyroid cancer from them. MiXCR reprocessed the PCR reads for TCRdb. These V and J calls rely on TCRdb rather than the paper's analysis. The sample carries 25,000 to 35,000 clones, 25% recorded once. No treatment of any kind had been given to any patient before thyroid surgery. This clone came up many times. Antigen specificity is unknown. The V segment lost 6 bases and the J segment 1 base; nucleotides outside the gene matches: 15. Germline assignment: CDR1 MNHEY and CDR2 SMNVEV (reference sequence). This CDR3 is built from 18 residues.

This chain connects TRBV27 to TRBJ2-1; 7 bases fit TRBD2. The sample taken for sequencing was blood. The receptor's source is a female donor with papillary thyroid cancer or a benign thyroid nodule (not recorded which). Some clones in this sample may be carry-over from other donors' samples. CDR3 in amino acids: CASSRAGFLIQSYNEQFF. CDR3 in DNA: TGTGCCAGCAGCCGAGCGGGGTTTCTTATACAATCCTACAATGAGCAGTTCTTC.